The 21 T cell receptor beta chains listed next were all sequenced from one sample in a study of OX40 agonist ivuxolimab in advanced cancers. Clones were read by immunoSEQ multiplex PCR, and TCRdb kept only the in-frame ones, dropping some. Here the sample spans roughly 60,000 clones, approximately 81% being singletons. The material was CD4+ or CD8+ T cells sorted from blood, obtained in a trial of the OX40 agonist ivuxolimab. The origin of the receptors is an adult with an advanced solid tumor such as melanoma, head and neck, liver or kidney cancer.

The gene calls are TRBV14 and TRBJ2-1; TRBD1 agrees at 9 bases. The V and J ends lost 1 base and 8 bases, in that order; junction bases with no gene match: 6. The germline V gene has CDR1 SGHDN and CDR2 FVKESK. This CDR3 has 15 residues. The CDR3 DNA reads as TGTGCCAGCAGCCAAGCCGGGACAGGGTTCTATGAGCAGTTCTTC. The encoded protein is CASSQAGTGFYEQFF.

This clone has only one observation. The V call is TRBV28, the J call TRBJ1-4, with unresolved D. CDR3 size: 15 residues. Germline V gives CDR1 MDHEN, CDR2 SYDVKM. With 5 bases removed from V and 0 bases from J, the gap between germline ends came to 10 bases. CDR3 in amino acids: CASSTPGATNEKLFF. The DNA of the CDR3 is TGTGCCAGCAGTACGCCGGGTGCAACTAATGAAAAACTGTTTTTT. The entire variable domain, with the rest obtained from reference TRBV28 and TRBJ1-4, is as follows: DVKVTQSSRYLVKRTGEKVFLECVQDMDHENMFWYRQDPGLGLRLIYFSYDVKMKEKGDIPEGYSVSREKKERFSLILESASTNQTSMYLCASSTPGATNEKLFFGSGTQLSVL.

This chain connects TRBV5-1 to TRBJ2-1; D might be TRBD2 (7 bases). This CDR3 is 14 amino acids long. Between the trimmed V and J ends, which lost 5 bases and 6 bases, there was a span of 15 bases. CDR1 and CDR2 from the germline V gene are SGHRS and YFSETQ. CDR3 nucleotides: TGCGCCAGCAGAGGGGGGGACTTCATCAATGAGCAGTTCTTC. This translates into CASRGGDFINEQFF.

The chain combines TRBV27 with TRBJ2-1, with 14 bases matching TRBD2. The CDR3 is 14 residues long. Germline V gives CDR1 MNHEY, CDR2 SMNVEV (reference sequence). V trimming: 5 bases; J trimming: 6 bases; junction bases outside the gene matches: 0. In DNA form, the CDR3 reads TGTGCCAGCAGTGGACTAGCGGGAGGCAATGAGCAGTTCTTC. As protein: CASSGLAGGNEQFF.

This clone has a single count. The chain couples TRBV7-2 to TRBJ1-1, with D perhaps TRBD1 (6 bases). This CDR3 contains 16 residues. The germline V and J ends were trimmed by 1 base and 1 base, with 13 bases remaining between them. Per the germline V gene, CDR1 is SGHTA and CDR2 is FQGNSA. The CDR3: CASSLGKRGWNTEAFF. The CDR3 coding sequence is TGTGCCAGCAGCTTAGGAAAGAGGGGGTGGAACACTGAAGCTTTCTTT.

The chain recombines TRBV13 with TRBJ2-2; D may correspond to TRBD1 or TRBD2 (5 bases each). The germline V gene encodes CDR1 PRHDT and CDR2 FYEKMQ (reference sequence). The CDR3 has 13 amino acids. Deletions cut 3 bases from V and 7 bases from J, with 9 bases between. The DNA for the CDR3 is TGTGCCAGCAGCTTCATTGGGGGCGGGGAGCTGTTTTTT. It codes for CASSFIGGGELFF.

This clone has more than one count but fewer than ten. The chain combines TRBV2 with TRBJ1-1; D may be TRBD1 (6 bases). V lost 9 bases and J 4 bases, leaving 21 bases between the germline ends. The CDR3 sequence is 15 residues long. Germline lookup yields CDR1 SNHLY and CDR2 FYNNEI. The CDR3 nucleotides are TGTGCCAGTATGGGAGGAATACAGGGTGGCACTGAAGCTTTCTTT. Protein product: CASMGGIQGGTEAFF.

This rearrangement joins TRBV4-3 to TRBJ2-1, with TRBD2 identical over 10 bases. The CDR3 contains 16 residues. J was trimmed by 4 bases and V by 3 bases; bases with no gene match: 6. Germline lookup yields CDR1 LGHNA and CDR2 YSLEER. CDR3 sequence reads: CASSQELAGQYNEQFF. DNA for the CDR3: TGCGCCAGCAGCCAGGAACTAGCGGGACAATACAATGAGCAGTTCTTC.

The chain combines TRBV6-1 with TRBJ1-1, with D hard to call. The length of the CDR3 is 13 residues. Deletions cut 8 bases from V and 5 bases from J, with 15 bases between. Germline lookup yields CDR1 MNHNS and CDR2 SASEGT. CDR3 sequence (DNA): TGTGCCAGCTCGAGTTTGGGGTGGACTGAAGCTTTCTTT. Translated: CASSSLGWTEAFF.

This chain uses TRBV11-3 with TRBJ2-1; D gene ambiguous. V was shortened by 2 bases and J by 4 bases, with 3 bases between the two germline ends. The CDR3 contains 12 residues. Germline V gives CDR1 SGHNT, CDR2 YENEEA. CDR3 bases: TGTGCCAGCAGCTTAACGTACAATGAGCAGTTCTTC. Its protein is CASSLTYNEQFF.

The CDR3 DNA follows: TGCGCCAGCAGCAGCGGGACTAGCGGGAGGGCCCTTAATGAGCAGTTCTTC. This encodes CASSSGTSGRALNEQFF. This sequence joins TRBV5-1 and TRBJ2-1, with 16 nucleotides matching TRBD2. The CDR3 covers 17 residues. Germline V gene sequence: CDR1 SGHRS, CDR2 YFSETQ. After removal of 4 bases from V and 7 bases from J, the junction contained 8 bases not matched to a gene.

This clone came up once. The rearrangement uses TRBV9 and TRBJ2-3, with TRBD1 as a possible D gene (5 bases). This CDR3 has 16 residues. The V gene lost 0 bases and the J gene lost 0 bases, with 11 bases spanning the gap. Germline V gene data show CDR1 as SGDLS and CDR2 as YYNGEE. This chain's CDR3 is CASSVGTSASTDTQYF. CDR3 DNA sequence: TGTGCCAGCAGCGTAGGGACATCGGCTAGCACAGATACGCAGTATTTT.

This sequence joins TRBV5-5 and TRBJ2-1; D ambiguous. Germline V lookup: CDR1 SGHKS, CDR2 YYEKEE (reference sequence). Trimming shortened V by 0 bases and J by 4 bases, and 5 bases separated the two germline ends. This CDR3 comprises 13 residues. The CDR3 region is CASSLGPYNEQFF. The CDR3 region has the DNA TGTGCCAGCAGCTTGGGACCTTACAATGAGCAGTTCTTC.

The V call is TRBV6-6, the J call TRBJ2-3; 7 bases align to TRBD1. The CDR3 length is 14 residues. Trimming cost V 7 bases and J 2 bases; bases outside gene matches: 6. CDR1 MNHNY and CDR2 SVGAGI come from the germline V gene (reference sequence). The CDR3 loop is CASIRDRHTDTQYF. CDR3 DNA sequence: TGTGCCAGCATCAGGGACAGACACACAGATACGCAGTATTTT.

The V and J genes are TRBV7-2 and TRBJ2-5; D not resolved. Germline V CDR1 and CDR2: SGHTA, FQGNSA. The CDR3 has 13 amino acids. The V gene lost 0 bases and the J gene lost 5 bases, with 7 bases spanning the gap. CDR3 bases: TGTGCCAGCAGCTTAGCGTTGGGGGAGACCCAGTACTTC. Protein product: CASSLALGETQYF.

This clone appeared a few times. The chain links TRBV28 to TRBJ2-7, with 8 positions matching TRBD1. The CDR3 is 14 amino acids. Per the germline V gene, CDR1 is MDHEN and CDR2 is SYDVKM. With V trimmed by 2 bases and J by 4 bases, 4 bases remained unmatched. In DNA form, the CDR3 reads TGTGCCAGCAGTTTAGGCAGGGGGCTGTACGAGCAGTACTTC. This encodes CASSLGRGLYEQYF.

This chain links TRBV5-4 with TRBJ2-5; D possibly corresponds to TRBD2 (6 bases). Germline CDR1 reads SGHNT; CDR2 reads YYREEE (reference sequence). The CDR3 has 13 amino acids. V lost 7 bases to trimming and J lost 4 bases, with 14 bases between them. The CDR3 DNA sequence: TGTGCCAGCTCTTGGGGGGTGAGAGAGACCCAGTACTTC. It codes for CASSWGVRETQYF. Full variable domain (outside the CDR3, taken from reference TRBV5-4 and TRBJ2-5): ETGVTQSPTHLIKTRGQQVTLRCSSQSGHNTVSWYQQALGQGPQFIFQYYREEENGRGNFPPRFSGLQFPNYSSELNVNALELDDSALYLCASSWGVRETQYFGPGTRLLVL.

The gene calls are TRBV19 and TRBJ1-1, with 7 bases fitting TRBD1. After removal of 6 bases from V and 5 bases from J, the junction contained 12 bases not matched to a gene. The CDR3 sequence is 15 residues long. CDR1 and CDR2 from the germline V gene are LNHDA and SQIVND (reference sequence). The CDR3 nucleotides read TGTGCCAGTAGGAAATACACAGGGGTTGGAACTGAAGCTTTCTTT. Protein sequence: CASRKYTGVGTEAFF.

This rearrangement joins TRBV28 to TRBJ1-3, with TRBD1 matching 7 bases. The CDR3 is 20 amino acids. V lost 5 bases and J lost 0; bases outside the gene matches: 19. Per germline, CDR1 MDHEN and CDR2 SYDVKM. The DNA for the CDR3 is TGTGCCAGCAGTCCAGTAGCCGGGACAGCTCACGCTAGCTCTGGAAACACCATATATTTT. It codes for CASSPVAGTAHASSGNTIYF. The full variable domain, rest sourced from reference TRBV28 and TRBJ1-3, is DVKVTQSSRYLVKRTGEKVFLECVQDMDHENMFWYRQDPGLGLRLIYFSYDVKMKEKGDIPEGYSVSREKKERFSLILESASTNQTSMYLCASSPVAGTAHASSGNTIYFGEGSWLTVV.

This clone was picked up one time. The V and J genes are TRBV7-9 and TRBJ2-7; 8 nucleotides agree with TRBD1. The CDR3 has 14 amino acids. Per the germline V gene, CDR1 is SEHNR and CDR2 is FQNEAQ (reference sequence). J gave up 3 bases and V 5 bases, and 6 bases lay outside the gene matches. For the CDR3, the DNA is TGTGCCAGCAGCCTGCGACAGGGGCACTACGAGCAGTACTTC. It codes for CASSLRQGHYEQYF.

The chain couples TRBV5-4 to TRBJ2-7, with 7 nucleotides matching TRBD2. There are 15 residues in the CDR3. Germline V gene data show CDR1 as SGHNT and CDR2 as YYREEE (reference sequence). Trimming took 4 bases from V and 4 from J; bases not matched to a gene: 11. CDR3 sequence reads: CASSTGLGGPYEQYF. CDR3 in DNA: TGTGCCAGCAGCACCGGACTAGGAGGACCTTACGAGCAGTACTTC.